This T cell receptor (beta chain) was sequenced during a study of blood T cells in healthy people across ages. With a J-beta primer mix and a sample-barcoded 5' primer, a second PCR ran about 6 to 11 cycles. Each CDR3 protein gets one entry after TCRdb re-called the 5' RACE reads with MiXCR. The sample consists of fewer than 900,000 distinct CDR3 sequences, around 49% of them appearing once. V lost 1 base and J lost 13; bases outside the gene matches: 7. The CDR3 has 14 amino acids. Per the germline V gene, CDR1 is LGHNA and CDR2 is YNFKEQ. This clonotype was counted between two and nine times. This sequence joins TRBV4-2 and TRBJ2-1, with 10 bases that match TRBD2. Sequences were obtained from blood. The TCR was taken from a woman aged 55-69 years in good health. CDR3 sequence (DNA): TGTGCCAGCAGCCAAGCCGGGACTAGCGCTGATCAGTTCTTC. Its protein product is CASSQAGTSADQFF.